This T cell receptor beta chain is from a study of blood T cell repertoires in COVID-19. Per the germline V gene, CDR1 is LGHDT and CDR2 is YNNKEL (reference sequence). After removal of 1 base from V and 3 bases from J, the junction contained 10 bases not matched to a gene. The CDR3 totals 17 residues. The method was immunoSEQ multiplex PCR; TCRdb's version includes in-frame clones alone and lacks a portion of them. The table records about 160,000 clones, roughly four fifths of them present only once. This clonotype was sampled from a man in his 70s who had recovered from COVID-19. This chain joins TRBV3-1 (or the pseudogene TRBV3-2) and TRBJ2-3, with 7 bases lining up with TRBD2. The sequencing input was peripheral blood. This CDR3 reads CASSQAGGRRRTDTQYF. CDR3 bases: TGTGCCAGCAGCCAAGCGGGCGGGAGAAGAAGGACAGATACGCAGTATTTT.